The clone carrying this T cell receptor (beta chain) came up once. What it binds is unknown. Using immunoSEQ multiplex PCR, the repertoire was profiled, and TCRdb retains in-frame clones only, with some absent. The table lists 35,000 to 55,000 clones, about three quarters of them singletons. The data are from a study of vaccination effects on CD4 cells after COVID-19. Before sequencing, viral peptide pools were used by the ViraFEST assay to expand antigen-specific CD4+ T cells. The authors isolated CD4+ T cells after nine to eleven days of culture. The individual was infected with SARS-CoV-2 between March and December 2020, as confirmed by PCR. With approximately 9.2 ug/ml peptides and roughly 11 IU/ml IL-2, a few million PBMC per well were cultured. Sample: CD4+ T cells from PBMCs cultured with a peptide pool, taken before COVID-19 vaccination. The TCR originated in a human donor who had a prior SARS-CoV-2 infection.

The CDR3 sequence: CASSLRGRADTGELFF. The CDR3 nucleotides read TGCGCCAGCAGCTTGAGAGGCAGGGCTGACACCGGGGAGCTGTTTTTT. The V and J genes are TRBV5-1 and TRBJ2-2, with a weak D call TRBD1 (5 bases). Germline CDR1 SGHRS, CDR2 YFSETQ. The CDR3 consists of 16 residues. V was clipped by 1 base and J by 3 bases, with 13 bases between them.